The entry below describes one TCR beta chain. There are 12 residues in the CDR3. The germline CDR1 and CDR2 sequences are MNHEY and SMNVEV (reference sequence). The V end lost 5 bases, the J end lost 6 bases, and 8 bases lay between the germline ends. The protocol was immunoSEQ multiplex PCR, while the TCRdb copy is restricted to in-frame clones and leaves out a portion. Of around 65,000 clones detected, 80% appear once; the ten largest clones hold approximately 2.5%. The data are from a study of OX40 agonist ivuxolimab in advanced cancers. In the study overall: People in dose escalation had one of these cancers: hepatocellular carcinoma, melanoma, renal cell or head and neck cancer.

The source of this sequence is an adult with an advanced solid tumor such as melanoma, head and neck, liver or kidney cancer. The material sequenced was CD4+ or CD8+ T cells sorted from blood, taken in a trial of the OX40 agonist ivuxolimab. This chain joins TRBV27 and TRBJ1-5; D is possibly TRBD1 (5 bases). CDR3 residues: CASSMGTQPQHF. CDR3 coding DNA: TGTGCCAGCAGTATGGGGACTCAGCCCCAGCATTTT.